This T cell receptor beta chain was identified during a study of shared clonotypes between healthy human individuals (dated by TCRdb to 2020 to 2022). As for the study more broadly: A few men and two women, aged 18 to 49 years, made up the cohort. For each donor, CD4 naive and CD4 memory were each given three plates, CD8 naive was given two plates, and CD8 memory was given one plate. The study deeply sequenced blood TCR repertoires of about 5 healthy adults to estimate repertoire size and the extent of clonotype sharing between individuals. To increase sequencing depth and limit assay-specific biases, different laboratories used diverse techniques to prepare libraries and sequence TCR repertoires. Per donor, leukapheresis produced somewhere between about 0.94 and 9.5 billion PBMCs. Points the paper makes about the study in general: Sampling was limited to blood, and TCR repertoires in tissue likely differ from TCR repertoires in blood. Sharing across a few donors was observed for roughly 5% of naive CD4, 3.5% of naive CD8, over 2% of memory CD4, and roughly 0.4% of memory CD8 clonotypes. Higher generation probabilities were observed for clonotypes shared by all four sorted-subset donors than for non-shared clonotypes. Pairwise subsampling led to the expectation that sequencing depth would affect the degree of clonotype sharing among donors. Rarefaction of sorted-subset datasets indicated incomplete sequencing despite the large sequencing depth. The genetic and exposure-history diversity represented was limited by the small number of donors. Larger estimated clonotype richness was generally found for naive subsets than for memory subsets.

A word on this clone: The target of this receptor is not known. Per-base quality was not reported, and no clone a single base away is much larger than it.

TCR CDR3 regions were amplified from genomic DNA by multiplex PCR using the deep immunoSEQ assay. Extracted genomic DNA from each cell subset was spread evenly across all wells of several immunoSEQ 96-well plates, with each plate serving as a replicate. For sorted subsets, each replicate PCR was loaded with 200 to 250 ng genomic DNA, equivalent to 30,000 or so T cell genomes. The purified libraries were quantified using a Qubit 3.0 fluorometer, sized with a Bioanalyzer 2100, and then quantified again using the KAPA Library Quantification kit. Every immunoSEQ 96-well plate was sequenced on a dedicated single-read 150-cycle Illumina NextSeq 550 flow cell. The study's processing was this. Because only junctional sequences without quality scores were contained in the immunoSEQ output, filtering matching that applied to full-length reads could not be performed. To assign V/J genes and CDR3, sequences were annotated using PyIR, a Python wrapper for IgBLAST v1.9, with IMGT germline references. Any read was removed if the V/J assignment was weak (E-value above 1e-6), the CDR3 was missing, or the read contained stop codons, out-of-frame junctions, or ambiguous translated residues. V3J clonotypes were defined as sequences sharing the same inferred V gene, J gene, and CDR3 amino acid sequence. Percentage overlap between repertoires was calculated by dividing the number of shared unique clonotypes by the size of the smaller repertoire. RTK rarefaction, the Chao1 estimator, and Recon v2.1 estimates of unobserved clonotypes were used to assess repertoire richness. OLGA was used to compute generation probabilities for all TCRbeta clonotypes that the gDNA method yielded from a handful of donors. TCRdb mirrors the immuneACCESS table, restricted to in-frame sequences. Some clones are absent from its copies; in checked studies, under half trace to an unresolved V gene, and the reason for the others is unknown. V and J calls and clone size are copied from that table; D and trimming were computed from the DNA. The sample contains about 2,100,000 clones, approximately 94% of them found a single time. The ten largest make up approximately 1.7% of the sample.

Sequences SGDLS (CDR1) and YYNGEE (CDR2) are obtained from the germline V gene. Trimming accounts for 0 bases at V and 7 bases at J, while the number of junction bases matched to no gene is 22. Including cysteine and phenylalanine, the CDR3 has 20 amino acids. The CDR3 DNA has 60 bases and is translated from base 1. CD8 naive samples consisted of CD45RO-negative cells that were positively selected for CCR7, yielding a CD45RA+CCR7+ population without TemRA cells. The donors were healthy, HIV-negative adults who had no recently reported acute infections or vaccinations. All donors were Caucasian adults living in Nashville, Tennessee, USA. Blood was obtained by leukapheresis, after which PBMCs were separated by Ficoll-Histopaque density gradient centrifugation and cryopreserved in liquid nitrogen vapor phase. Analytical flow cytometry was used to check the purity and quantity of every magnetically sorted T cell population. Each sorted fraction had its genomic DNA isolated and then quantified by UV absorbance on a Nanodrop 2000c.

The chain couples TRBV9 to TRBJ1-3; TRBD1 aligns with 7 central bases. This TCR derives from a man aged 18 to 30 in good health. Some clones in this sample may be carry-over from other donors' samples. The specimen was naive CD8+ T cells from PBMCs. The cell subset or site label, read with the paper, signifies: CD45RA+CCR7+. The nucleotides read TGTGCCAGCAGCGTAGCTACTTCGCCTAAGCCGGGGGACAGCCTGAACACCATATATTTT. It specifies CASSVATSPKPGDSLNTIYF. Here the CDR3 is joined to the reference TRBV9 and TRBJ1-3 genes, and the full variable domain is: DSGVTQTPKHLITATGQRVTLRCSPRSGDLSVYWYQQSLDQGLQFLIQYYNGEERAKGNILERFSAQQFPDLHSELNLSSLELGDSALYFCASSVATSPKPGDSLNTIYFGEGSWLTVV.